This T cell receptor beta chain was observed in a study of cytomegalovirus exposure and HLA in healthy donors (dated by TCRdb to the late 2010s). General notes on the study: An earlier analysis of some 620 of the donors reported 276 Gb of sequence data and around 120 million unique TCR beta sequences obtained from about 180 million T cells. An early release that covered fewer than 750 HLA-typed donors contained approximately 300 gigabases of sequencing data and tens of millions of unique TCR sequences. Of the 398 genotyped donors, 65% to 90% were placed in the genetic ancestry cluster associated with self-reported Caucasian donors. The study was designed to test whether signatures of past pathogen exposure could be identified by cataloging public T cell receptors. The study used immunosequencing to profile the T cell repertoires of some 600 subjects and linked those repertoires to cytomegalovirus serostatus. A separate validation cohort of roughly 130 different subjects was used in addition to the 666-subject first cohort. High-throughput TCR immunosequencing, statistical association of individual TCRs with disease status, and machine learning were combined to predict cytomegalovirus infection status. A later analysis re-examined previously published TCR beta repertoires from roughly 650 donors and added high-resolution HLA genotyping to investigate patterns of TCR occurrence. In the later analysis, no new phenotypic data were used to find candidate immune exposures; instead, reliance was placed on TCR beta sequences and their occurrence across donors. An earlier analysis of approximately 580 of the donors used high-throughput TCR beta sequencing to judge whether each TCR beta V gene segment behaved as functional or pseudogenic. Alongside the repertoire data, information on donor age, sex, ethnicity and CMV serostatus was compiled. A later genetic analysis took genome-wide SNP genotypes for about 65% of the 666 donors and used that subset as a discovery cohort. Every discovery cohort repertoire had been produced on one sequencing platform. HLA typing covered class I and class II loci at four-digit resolution. Typing coverage differed by locus: A, B, C, DRB1 and DQB1 were typed in about 620-630 donors, DQA1 in 522, DPA1 in roughly 590, and DPB1 in just under 480. Several DR-DQ haplotypes were treated as single units for association and clustering because of strong linkage in the cohort. Among some 410 genotyped donors of the cohort, an average of around 240,000 unique TCR beta nucleotide sequences were sequenced per donor, about a sixth of them non-productive.

CDR1 SGHVS and CDR2 FNYEAQ are derived from the germline V gene. Trimming leaves V shorter by 5 bases and J shorter by 3 bases, with the junction holding 4 bases beyond the gene matches. The CDR3 holds 15 amino acids from the cysteine to the phenylalanine. CDR3 DNA only is kept here, 45 bases in frame from base 1. The cohort consisted of fewer than 700 healthy bone marrow donors. All cohort members were sampled while nominally healthy, although unrecorded immune exposures were likely present. The donor was CMV seronegative and was included in the group of a few hundred seronegative cohort members. A peripheral blood sample was collected from each donor, and TCR beta sequencing was performed on peripheral blood mononuclear cells. The Qiagen DNeasy Blood Extraction Kit was used to extract genomic DNA from the blood cell samples. Comments on this clone: There is no known antigen for this receptor. No much larger clone is present one base from it, and per-base qualities are unavailable.

Study-level results and caveats: Because HLA typing was missing for some donors at each locus, association tests included only the typed subset. An earlier analysis of 450 to 750 of the donors showed that most TCR beta V segments appeared in productive rearrangements either about 87% or about 30% of the time, which broadly matched IMGT annotations. The earlier analysis of 587 of the donors excluded around 17 rarely observed V segments, including chromosome 9 orphons, because counts were too low. Some IMGT-functional V segments, including TRBV6-2 and TRBV6-3, could not be distinguished by the 87-base-pair reads and were therefore excluded. Specific HLA alleles were associated with 15,000 to 20,000 TCR beta sequences at a false discovery rate of 0.05 in a later analysis. In a later analysis, TCR association rates were found to vary across HLA loci, with the most associated TCRs seen for DRB1 alleles and the fewest for HLA-C alleles. Assigning TCR associations to individual alleles was difficult when HLA alleles, especially DR and DQ, strongly co-occurred. The authors suggested that the approach could potentially be extended to other disease states and immunological phenotypes. The presence/absence analyses assumed that sequencing depth was roughly uniform across donors, and that assumption may not be true. A later genetic analysis associated a missense DCLRE1C variant with V-gene and J-gene trimming of TCR beta chains, and an independent cohort replicated the association. A later genetic analysis reported fewer N-insertions in productive TCRs among donors in an Asian-associated ancestry cluster than the roughly 620-donor mean. In a later analysis, HLA-associated TCR beta chains were found to be more clonally expanded and to have lower generation probabilities than equally common non-associated chains. A later analysis found that most CMV-associated TCR beta chains appeared HLA-restricted, with HLA associations seemingly driven largely by CMV exposure. A cluster of highly shared sequence variants was judged likely to be a technical artifact of the sequencing pipeline. Three of the identified cytomegalovirus-associated TCR beta chains were confirmed in vitro to be specific for cytomegalovirus antigens. In a later analysis, several top co-occurrence clusters were reported to appear linked to parvovirus B19, influenza, CMV and Epstein-Barr virus. A further reported finding was that TCR beta sequences accurately predicted the HLA-A and HLA-B alleles for most subjects in the first cohort. In the study, about 150 TCR beta chains were listed as associated with cytomegalovirus. Cytomegalovirus status was reported to be diagnosed by the classifier with high specificity and sensitivity in both the original and validation cohorts. Most TCR sequences were seen in very few donors, while some public TCRs were found in many individuals. The only immune exposure information available for the cohort was CMV serostatus. Correlated functional status among segregating V segments might reflect linkage disequilibrium, but an unknown experimental factor could not be ruled out. In this cohort, only TCR beta chains were sequenced, and detectable features were limited by the absence of alpha or paired-chain data.

Preparation of the library involved the immunoSEQ multiplex PCR assay. For the multiplex PCR, a mixture combining 60 forward primers for TCR Vbeta segments and 13 reverse primers for TCR Jbeta segments was used. A multiplex PCR assay on genomic DNA amplified the CDR3 region of rearranged TCR beta genes. On the Illumina HiSeq System, the amplified TCR beta libraries were sequenced as 87-base-pair reads. Turning to the authors' computational methods: Across the roughly 640 repertoires, a later analysis counted some 81 million unique TCR beta chains, some 11 million of which were shared by at least two donors. To remove PCR and sequencing errors, raw reads were error-corrected and collapsed into unique sequences using a nearest-neighbor algorithm that merged closely related sequences. Alignment of CDR3 sequences to IMGT reference sequences was used to assign V, D and J gene segments. For a sequence to be retained, a match of at least six nucleotides to both a V gene segment and a J gene segment was required. Rearrangements were classified as productive when the CDR3 lacked stop codons and remained in frame with V and J, and all other rearrangements were classified as non-productive. CDR3 was defined according to IMGT convention as the region running from the second conserved V-encoded cysteine to the conserved J-encoded phenylalanine. In an earlier analysis of more than 550 of the donors, sequences lacking an unambiguous match to a single V gene segment were excluded. An earlier analysis of 587 of the donors called V segments functional above 56.7% productive rearrangements and segregating when the between-donor standard deviation exceeded 5%. To diagnose cytomegalovirus status from the catalog of TCR beta chain sequences, a statistical classification framework was built. V and J gene assignment, in a later analysis, came from comparing TCR nucleotide sequences with IMGT/GENE-DB human TR gene sequences. A later analysis assigned CDR3 sequences and most-parsimonious VDJ recombination scenarios with the TCRdist pipeline. A later analysis defined each TCR beta chain by its CDR3 amino acid sequence plus V-gene family, and excluded reads lacking a unique V-gene family. As a way to deal with suspected cross-contamination and a sequencing artifact, a later analysis dropped 450 to 600 nucleotide sequences that were highly shared and had low generation probability. In a later analysis, a clonal expansion index was calculated for each public chain from normalized within-repertoire ranks of inferred template counts. In a later analysis, generation probabilities were computed using a VDJ recombination model fitted to out-of-frame rearrangements, and the results were checked against IGoR. Hypergeometric tests were used in a later analysis to score TCR-TCR, TCR-HLA and TCR-CMV co-occurrence, with a repertoire-size bias correction applied to the TCR pairs. False discovery rates were estimated in a later analysis by permuting HLA or CMV assignments 20 times. A later analysis grouped co-occurring TCRs with DBSCAN, adding TCRdist sequence similarity when clustering within HLA-allele-positive subsets. Repertoires with fewer than 30,000 or more than 120,000 public chains, plus five repertoires with anomalous nucleotide sharing, were excluded from co-occurrence clustering. Imported from immuneACCESS, the table was reduced by TCRdb to in-frame sequences with V and J called. These copies leave out some clones; in studies compared against another copy, an unresolved V gene accounts for under half, and the cause of the remainder is not known. V and J calls and clone size come straight from that table; D and trimming were deduced from the DNA. The sample data list 180,000 or so clones, and about 83% of these were observed just once. Jointly, the top ten make up 2.5% to 3% of the sample.

The specimen was PBMCs. Here the chain combines TRBV7-6 and TRBJ2-7; 13 of the junction bases match TRBD2. This sequence originates from a female donor in good health and CMV-seronegative. The CDR3 protein is CASSRGTSGDYEQYF. Here is the DNA: TGTGCCAGCAGCCGCGGGACTAGCGGGGACTACGAGCAGTACTTC.